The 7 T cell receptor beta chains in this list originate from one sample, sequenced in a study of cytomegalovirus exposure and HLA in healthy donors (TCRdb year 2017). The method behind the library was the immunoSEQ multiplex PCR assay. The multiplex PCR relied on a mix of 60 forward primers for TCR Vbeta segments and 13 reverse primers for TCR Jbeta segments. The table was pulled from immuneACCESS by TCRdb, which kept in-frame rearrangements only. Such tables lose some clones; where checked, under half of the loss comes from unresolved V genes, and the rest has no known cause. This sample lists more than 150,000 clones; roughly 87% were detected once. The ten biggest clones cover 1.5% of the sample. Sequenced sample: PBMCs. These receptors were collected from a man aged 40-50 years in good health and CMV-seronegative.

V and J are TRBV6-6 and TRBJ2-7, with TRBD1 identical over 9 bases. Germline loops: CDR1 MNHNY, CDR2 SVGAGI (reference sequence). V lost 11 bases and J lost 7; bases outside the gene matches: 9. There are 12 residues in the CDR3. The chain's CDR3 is CAGGTGSWEQYF. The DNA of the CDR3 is TGTGCCGGTGGGACAGGGAGTTGGGAGCAGTACTTC.

This CDR3 reads CAWGSGDSQPQHF. In DNA, the CDR3 is TGTGCCTGGGGATCGGGGGACTCTCAGCCCCAGCATTTT. This chain links TRBV30 with TRBJ1-5, with D tentatively TRBD1 (5 bases). Germline CDR1 reads GTSNPN; CDR2 reads SVGIG (reference sequence). Deletions cut 5 bases from V and 6 bases from J, with 14 bases between. This CDR3 is built from 13 residues.

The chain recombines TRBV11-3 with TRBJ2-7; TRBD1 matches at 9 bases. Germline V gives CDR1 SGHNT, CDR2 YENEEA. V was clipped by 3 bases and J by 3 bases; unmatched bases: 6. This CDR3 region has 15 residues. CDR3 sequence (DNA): TGTGCCAGCAGCTTCCCGGGACAGGGTCACTACGAGCAGTACTTC. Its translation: CASSFPGQGHYEQYF.

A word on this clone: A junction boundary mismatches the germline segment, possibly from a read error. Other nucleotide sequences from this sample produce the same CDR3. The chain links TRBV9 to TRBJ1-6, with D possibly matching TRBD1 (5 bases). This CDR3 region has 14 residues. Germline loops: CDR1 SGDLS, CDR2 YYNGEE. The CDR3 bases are TGCGCCAGCAGCGTACGGCAGGGAAGTTCACCCCTCCACTTT. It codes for CASSVRQGSSPLHF.

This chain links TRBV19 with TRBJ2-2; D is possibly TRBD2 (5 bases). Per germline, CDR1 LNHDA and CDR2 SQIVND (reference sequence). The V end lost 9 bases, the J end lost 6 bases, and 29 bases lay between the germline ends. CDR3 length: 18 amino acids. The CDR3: CASTPWGEGLGPAGELFF. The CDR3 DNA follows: TGTGCCAGCACACCATGGGGTGAAGGACTCGGTCCGGCCGGGGAGCTGTTTTTT.

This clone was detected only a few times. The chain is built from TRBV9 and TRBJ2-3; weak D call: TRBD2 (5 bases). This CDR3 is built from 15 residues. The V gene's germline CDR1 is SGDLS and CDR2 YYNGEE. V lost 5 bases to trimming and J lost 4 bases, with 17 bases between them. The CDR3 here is CASRTHADGADTQYF. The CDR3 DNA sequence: TGTGCCAGCAGAACACACGCAGACGGGGCAGATACGCAGTATTTT.

CDR3 in amino acids: CSVDTGRETQYF. The CDR3 DNA sequence: TGCAGCGTTGATACGGGGAGGGAGACCCAGTACTTC. V and J are TRBV29-1 and TRBJ2-5, with D maybe TRBD2 (6 bases). V was shortened by 3 bases and J by 5 bases, with 10 bases between the two germline ends. This CDR3 has 12 amino acids. Germline V gene sequence: CDR1 SQVTM, CDR2 ANQGSEA.